This paragraph reports one TCR beta chain. Its antigen is unknown. 60 Vbeta and 13 Jbeta primers were used in PCR. Some clones are missing from TCRdb's copy, which holds only in-frame ones; the method was immunoSEQ multiplex PCR. Its table records fewer than 110,000 clones. The sample belongs to a study of cytomegalovirus exposure and HLA in healthy donors. The CDR3 has 15 residues. V was pared by 1 base and J by 7 bases, with 12 bases between. From germline, CDR1 is SGHDT and CDR2 YYEEEE. Study-wide points: Of the V segments, some could not be distinguished, including TRBV6-2 and TRBV6-3, and were excluded. Most sequenced TCRs were rare (though some public TCRs occurred in many donors). An analysis that was carried out later associated some 17,000 TCR beta sequences with HLA alleles at 0.05 false discovery rate. In a later analysis, V- and J-gene trimming of beta chains associated with a DCLRE1C missense variant, replicated independently.

This TCR was recovered from a middle-aged man in good health and CMV-seronegative. Sequences were obtained from PBMCs. The chain is built from TRBV5-6 and TRBJ1-6, with D perhaps matching TRBD1 (5 bases). The CDR3 sequence is CASSLRPTENSPLHF. The CDR3 nucleotides are TGTGCCAGCAGCTTGCGTCCGACAGAAAATTCACCCCTCCACTTT.